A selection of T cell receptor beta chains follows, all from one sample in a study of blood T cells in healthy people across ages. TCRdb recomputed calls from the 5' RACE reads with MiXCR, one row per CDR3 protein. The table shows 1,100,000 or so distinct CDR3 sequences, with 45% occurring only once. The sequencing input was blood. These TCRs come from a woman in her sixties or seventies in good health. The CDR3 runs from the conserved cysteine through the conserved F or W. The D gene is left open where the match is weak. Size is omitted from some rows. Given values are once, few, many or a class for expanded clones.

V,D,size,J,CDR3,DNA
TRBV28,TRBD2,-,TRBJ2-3,CASSFGASGRMADTQYF,TGTGCCAGCAGTTTTGGGGCTAGCGGGAGAATGGCAGATACGCAGTATTTT
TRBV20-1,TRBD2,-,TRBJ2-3,CSARLGGLAALNTDTQYF,TGCAGTGCTAGGTTAGGCGGACTAGCGGCATTGAACACAGATACGCAGTATTTT
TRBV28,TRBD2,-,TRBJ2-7,CASSLKTSGNYEQYF,TGTGCCAGCAGTTTAAAAACTAGCGGAAACTACGAGCAGTACTTC
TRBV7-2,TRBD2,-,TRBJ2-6,CASTLAGSSGANVLTF,TGTGCCAGCACCCTAGCGGGAAGCTCTGGGGCCAACGTCCTGACTTTC
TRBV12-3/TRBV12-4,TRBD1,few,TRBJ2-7,CASTTGQRAYEQYF,TGTGCCAGCACCACGGGACAGCGAGCCTACGAGCAGTACTTC
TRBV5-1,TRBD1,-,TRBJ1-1,CASSVEGAKGTEAFF,TGCGCCAGCAGCGTAGAGGGGGCGAAGGGCACTGAAGCTTTCTTT
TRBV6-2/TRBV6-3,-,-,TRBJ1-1,CASSYDLEAEAFF,TGTGCCAGCAGTTACGACCTTGAGGCTGAAGCTTTCTTT
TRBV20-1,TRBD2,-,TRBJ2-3,CSAAASGGSTDTQYF,TGCAGTGCTGCGGCTAGCGGGGGGAGCACAGATACGCAGTATTTT
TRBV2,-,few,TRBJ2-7,CASFRDRTSYEQYF,TGTGCCAGCTTTCGAGACAGGACCTCCTACGAGCAGTACTTC
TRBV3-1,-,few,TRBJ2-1,CASSRTKPYNEQFF,TGTGCCAGCAGCCGGACTAAGCCCTACAATGAGCAGTTCTTC
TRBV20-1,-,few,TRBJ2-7,CSARIDTYEQYF,TGCAGTGCTAGAATAGACACCTACGAGCAGTACTTC
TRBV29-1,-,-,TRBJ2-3,CSAHTTGFSLKDTQYF,TGCAGCGCCCACACCACAGGGTTCAGTTTAAAAGATACGCAGTATTTT
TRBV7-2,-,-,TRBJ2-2,CASSLAGGLNTGELFF,TGTGCCAGCAGCTTAGCGGGGGGCTTGAACACCGGGGAGCTGTTTTTT
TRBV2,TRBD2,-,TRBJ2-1,CASSESGRADEQFF,TGTGCCAGCAGTGAAAGCGGGAGGGCCGATGAGCAGTTCTTC
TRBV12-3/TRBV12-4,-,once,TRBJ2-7,CASKEGGIYEQYF,TGTGCCAGCAAGGAGGGCGGTATCTACGAGCAGTACTTC
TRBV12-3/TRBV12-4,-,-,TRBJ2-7,CASSPASVEQYF,TGTGCCAGCAGCCCCGCCTCCGTCGAGCAGTACTTC
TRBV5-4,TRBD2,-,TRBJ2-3,CASSPAASGTADTQYF,TGTGCCAGCAGCCCGGCGGCTAGCGGGACTGCAGATACGCAGTATTTT
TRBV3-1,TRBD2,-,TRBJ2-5,CASSPGLAGTKQETQYF,TGTGCCAGCAGCCCGGGACTAGCGGGAACGAAGCAAGAGACCCAGTACTTC
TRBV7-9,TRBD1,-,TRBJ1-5,CASSLGDRDHQPQHF,TGTGCCAGCAGCTTAGGGGACAGGGATCATCAGCCCCAGCATTTT
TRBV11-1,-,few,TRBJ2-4,CASSPRGRTKNIQYF,TGTGCCAGCAGCCCCAGAGGGAGAACCAAAAACATTCAGTACTTC
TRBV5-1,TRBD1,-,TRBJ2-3,CASSLPGTGKGYTQYF,TGCGCCAGCAGCCTCCCCGGGACAGGCAAGGGGTATACGCAGTATTTT
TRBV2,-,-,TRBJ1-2,CASSEAGGQFYGYTF,TGTGCCAGCAGTGAAGCGGGAGGACAGTTCTATGGCTACACCTTC
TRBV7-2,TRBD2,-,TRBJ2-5,CASSLGLAGTYQDETQYF,TGTGCCAGCAGCTTAGGACTAGCGGGAACCTACCAGGATGAGACCCAGTACTTC
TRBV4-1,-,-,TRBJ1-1,CASSQVGRLEAFF,TGCGCCAGCAGCCAAGTCGGACGTCTTGAAGCTTTCTTT
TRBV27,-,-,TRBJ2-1,CASSSISLEQFF,TGTGCCAGCAGTTCAATTAGCCTTGAGCAGTTCTTC
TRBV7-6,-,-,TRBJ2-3,CASSAPSSFTRTDAQYF,TGTGCCAGCAGCGCCCCTTCTAGCTTCACTCGCACAGATGCGCAGTATTTT
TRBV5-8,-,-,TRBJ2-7,CASSRGTAFSYERYF,TGTGCCAGCAGCCGGGGGACAGCTTTCTCCTACGAGCGGTACTTC
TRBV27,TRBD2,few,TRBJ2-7,CASSLSRGGTEQYF,TGTGCCAGCAGTTTATCTCGGGGGGGCACCGAGCAGTACTTC
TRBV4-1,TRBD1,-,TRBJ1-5,CASSQDDRGGNQPQHF,TGCGCCAGCAGCCAAGATGACAGGGGGGGCAATCAGCCCCAGCATTTT
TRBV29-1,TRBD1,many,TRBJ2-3,CSVPLDRSADTQYF,TGCAGCGTCCCGTTGGACAGGTCGGCCGATACGCAGTATTTT
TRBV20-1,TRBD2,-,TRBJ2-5,CSAAGTSGYNEQYF,TGCAGTGCCGCCGGGACTAGCGGATACAATGAGCAGTACTTC
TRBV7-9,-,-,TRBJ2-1,CASSPLLSGEYNEQFF,TGTGCCAGCAGCCCACTACTAAGCGGAGAGTACAATGAGCAGTTCTTC
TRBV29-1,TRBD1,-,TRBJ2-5,CSAGTGALNEQYF,TGCAGCGCCGGGACAGGAGCCCTTAATGAGCAGTACTTC
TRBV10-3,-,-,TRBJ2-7,CAISESRQPEQYF,TGTGCCATCAGTGAGTCGCGTCAGCCTGAGCAGTACTTC
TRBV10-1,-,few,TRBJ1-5,CATAQGLGQPQHF,TGCGCCACCGCACAGGGATTAGGTCAGCCCCAGCATTTT
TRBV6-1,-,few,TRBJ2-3,CASRPSGGSSLSTDTQYF,TGTGCCAGCAGGCCCTCAGGTGGGAGCTCACTTTCCACAGATACGCAGTATTTT
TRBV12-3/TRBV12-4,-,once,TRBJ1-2,CASRSNPGSLKGYTF,TGTGCCAGCAGGTCAAACCCCGGATCACTCAAGGGCTACACCTTC
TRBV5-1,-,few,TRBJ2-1,CASSLQGGVWNEQFF,TGCGCCAGCAGCCTACAGGGTGGGGTCTGGAATGAGCAGTTCTTC
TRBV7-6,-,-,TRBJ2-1,CASSKASGREQFF,TGTGCCAGCTCTAAAGCCTCAGGGAGGGAGCAGTTCTTC
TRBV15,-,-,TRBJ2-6,CATSKEDNSGANVLTF,TGTGCCACCAGCAAGGAGGACAACTCTGGGGCCAACGTCCTGACTTTC
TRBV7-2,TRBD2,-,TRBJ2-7,CASSLAASGRIMARSYEQYF,TGTGCCAGCAGCTTAGCGGCTAGCGGGAGGATAATGGCTCGGTCCTACGAGCAGTACTTC
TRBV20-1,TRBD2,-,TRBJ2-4,CSAPLVAGGPGKNIQYF,TGCAGCGCTCCATTGGTAGCGGGAGGGCCGGGCAAAAACATTCAGTACTTC